These 18 T cell receptor beta chains came from one sample sequenced in a study of blood T cell repertoires in COVID-19. Assay: immunoSEQ multiplex PCR; the TCRdb copy retains only in-frame clones and omits some. The sample holds some 450,000 clones, more than 70% seen once. Specimen: peripheral blood. All receptors come from a woman aged 45 to 65 with COVID-19, enrolled during active disease.

The V call is TRBV7-6, the J call TRBJ2-2, with 14 nucleotides matching TRBD2. V lost 2 bases and J lost 7; bases outside the gene matches: 6. The CDR3 runs 17 residues. CDR1 is SGHVS, CDR2 FNYEAQ, per germline. The CDR3 loop is CASSLPGLAGAHGELFF. In nucleotides, the CDR3 is TGTGCCAGCAGCTTACCGGGACTAGCGGGGGCGCACGGGGAGCTGTTTTTT. The whole variable domain, filled in from reference TRBV7-6 and TRBJ2-2, reads GAGVSQSPRYKVTKRGQDVALRCDPISGHVSLYWYRQALGQGPEFLTYFNYEAQQDKSGLPNDRFSAERPEGSISTLTIQRTEQRDSAMYRCASSLPGLAGAHGELFFGEGSRLTVL.

The J gene is TRBJ1-4, the V gene TRBV9, with D possibly matching TRBD1 (6 bases). The germline CDR1 and CDR2 sequences are SGDLS and YYNGEE. The CDR3 is 16 residues long. Trimming pared 4 bases from V and 0 bases from J, leaving 13 bases between. The CDR3 region has the DNA TGTGCCAGCAGCTCAGGCCCAGGGGCAACTAATGAAAAACTGTTTTTT. Translating gives CASSSGPGATNEKLFF.

This clone has only a few counts. V and J are TRBV7-9 and TRBJ1-4; D possibly corresponds to TRBD1 (6 bases). Germline V gene sequence: CDR1 SEHNR, CDR2 FQNEAQ (reference sequence). Trimming left V 3 bases short and J 8 bases short, with 13 bases between. This CDR3 spans 14 amino acids. The CDR3 spells CASSLRQGREKLFF. The CDR3 bases are TGTGCCAGCAGCTTGAGGCAGGGGCGAGAAAAACTGTTTTTT.

This clone was seen a single time. The chain has TRBV19 and TRBJ2-5; D unresolved. V was clipped by 2 bases and J by 2 bases, with 6 bases between them. The germline V gene has CDR1 LNHDA and CDR2 SQIVND (reference sequence). The CDR3 has 13 amino acids. CDR3 sequence reads: CASSISRQETQYF. The DNA for the CDR3 is TGTGCCAGTAGTATATCCAGACAAGAGACCCAGTACTTC.

V gene TRBV6-5 combines with J gene TRBJ2-1, with D tentatively TRBD1 (6 bases). The V end was cut by 7 bases, the J end by 6 bases, with 13 bases between. Germline assignment: CDR1 MNHEY and CDR2 SVGAGI. This CDR3 is built from 13 residues. CDR3 residues: CASTMDSFNEQFF. CDR3 nucleotides: TGTGCCAGCACCATGGACAGTTTCAATGAGCAGTTCTTC.

This CDR3 is CASNEGGANLGAQYF. The DNA of the CDR3 is TGTGCCAGCAACGAAGGGGGGGCCAACCTCGGGGCCCAGTACTTC. The chain has TRBV6-6 and TRBJ2-5, with a tentative D call TRBD2 (7 bases). Germline V gene data show CDR1 as MNHNY and CDR2 as SVGAGI (reference sequence). The CDR3 is 15 amino acids. The germline V and J ends were trimmed by 7 bases and 9 bases, with 24 bases remaining between them.

The chain joins TRBV27 to TRBJ2-7; D call uncertain. The CDR3 length is 14 residues. Trimming removed 0 bases at V and 6 bases at J, with 12 bases between. Germline CDR1 is MNHEY and CDR2 is SMNVEV (reference sequence). CDR3 DNA sequence: TGTGCCAGCAGTTTATCTGCGCCGGGTCGCGAGCAGTACTTC. Its translation: CASSLSAPGREQYF.

The chain links TRBV30 to TRBJ1-2; D perhaps matches TRBD1 (5 bases). V was pared by 1 base and J by 8 bases, with 8 bases between. The CDR3 contains 11 residues. The V gene's germline CDR1 is GTSNPN and CDR2 SVGIG (reference sequence). The CDR3 region is CAWSGGEGYTF. In DNA, the CDR3 is TGTGCCTGGAGTGGGGGGGAGGGCTACACCTTC.

This chain uses TRBV5-4 with TRBJ2-1, with D tentatively TRBD2 (5 bases). This CDR3 contains 12 residues. Germline assignment: CDR1 SGHNT and CDR2 YYREEE (reference sequence). Trimming shortened V by 4 bases and J by 4 bases, and 6 bases separated the two germline ends. The CDR3 DNA reads TGTGCCAGCAGCCGGGATTACAATGAGCAGTTCTTC. As protein: CASSRDYNEQFF.

This chain uses TRBV9 with TRBJ1-1; D is perhaps TRBD1 (5 bases). Looked up from germline, CDR1 is SGDLS and CDR2 is YYNGEE. The CDR3 covers 13 residues. V lost 1 base to trimming and J lost 8 bases, with 12 bases between them. The CDR3 here is CASSVLGRAEAFF. CDR3 in DNA: TGTGCCAGCAGCGTATTAGGCAGGGCAGAAGCTTTCTTT.

The V and J genes are TRBV14 and TRBJ1-5; TRBD1 agrees at 8 bases. The V gene's germline CDR1 is SGHDN and CDR2 FVKESK. Trimming at V came to 4 bases and at J to 4 bases, leaving 3 bases not matched to a gene. CDR3 size: 14 residues. The CDR3 loop is CASSRGQGNQPQHF. Written as DNA, the CDR3 is TGTGCCAGCAGCCGAGGACAGGGAAATCAGCCCCAGCATTTT. Based on the CDR3 plus reference TRBV14 and TRBJ1-5, the full variable domain is EAGVTQFPSHSVIEKGQTVTLRCDPISGHDNLYWYRRVMGKEIKFLLHFVKESKQDESGMPNNRFLAERTGGTYSTLKVQPAELEDSGVYFCASSRGQGNQPQHFGDGTRLSIL.

J is TRBJ2-3 and V is TRBV7-9, with 11 bases identical to TRBD2. Germline loops: CDR1 SEHNR, CDR2 FQNEAQ (reference sequence). The V segment lost 1 base and the J segment 5 bases; nucleotides outside the gene matches: 2. This CDR3 contains 15 residues. The CDR3 DNA follows: TGTGCCAGCAGCTTAGGACTAGCGGGGAGAGATACGCAGTATTTT. The encoded protein is CASSLGLAGRDTQYF. The full variable domain, rest sourced from reference TRBV7-9 and TRBJ2-3, is DTGVSQNPRHKITKRGQNVTFRCDPISEHNRLYWYRQTLGQGPEFLTYFQNEAQLEKSRLLSDRFSAERPKGSFSTLEIQRTEQGDSAMYLCASSLGLAGRDTQYFGPGTRLTVL.

The chain couples TRBV6-2 or TRBV6-3 to TRBJ1-2; D is ambiguous. Germline CDR1 MNHEY, CDR2 SVGEGT. The CDR3 spans 14 residues. V was clipped by 4 bases and J by 7 bases, with 16 bases between them. CDR3 amino acids: CASSWRADVIGYTF. The CDR3 bases are TGTGCCAGCAGTTGGCGGGCCGATGTTATTGGCTACACCTTC.

The chain uses TRBV7-8 and TRBJ2-1; D perhaps matches TRBD2 (5 bases). The CDR3 covers 17 residues. Trimming left V 5 bases short and J 4 bases short, with 21 bases between. CDR1 and CDR2 from the germline V gene are SGHVS and FQNEAQ. CDR3 in DNA: TGTGCCAGCAGCGTCAGGACTCTTTACTCGGGGTACAATGAGCAGTTCTTC. Amino acids: CASSVRTLYSGYNEQFF.

The genes are TRBV5-5 and TRBJ2-2; 8 bases map to TRBD1. The CDR3 extends over 15 amino acids. Per germline, CDR1 SGHKS and CDR2 YYEKEE (reference sequence). Losses at the gene ends were 4 bases for V and 5 bases for J; bases not matched to a gene: 7. The CDR3 loop is CASSAGTGPTGELFF. The DNA for the CDR3 is TGTGCCAGCAGCGCCGGGACAGGACCTACCGGGGAGCTGTTTTTT.

The chain couples TRBV19 to TRBJ1-2, with D tentatively TRBD1 (6 bases). The CDR3 contains 16 residues. The ends were cut back, 10 bases at V and 2 bases at J, with 23 bases in the middle. Germline V lookup: CDR1 LNHDA, CDR2 SQIVND (reference sequence). Here the CDR3 reads CAIHREREMTNYGYTF. DNA of the CDR3: TGTGCCATTCACAGGGAGAGGGAGATGACAAACTATGGCTACACCTTC.

The V gene is TRBV24-1, the J gene TRBJ1-2, with unresolved D. The CDR3 extends over 13 amino acids. Per germline, CDR1 KGHDR and CDR2 SFDVKD. V gave up 9 bases and J gave up 4 bases, with 14 bases separating them. This CDR3 is CATEIAVGYGYTF. CDR3 nucleotide sequence: TGTGCCACCGAGATCGCGGTTGGCTATGGCTACACCTTC.

The rearrangement joins TRBV7-9 to TRBJ2-7, with D maybe TRBD1 (6 bases). This CDR3 spans 12 amino acids. Germline CDR1 SEHNR, CDR2 FQNEAQ (reference sequence). Trimming shortened V by 5 bases and J by 5 bases, and 10 bases separated the two germline ends. This chain's CDR3 is CASSAGVDEQYF. The CDR3 coding sequence is TGTGCCAGCAGCGCAGGGGTCGACGAGCAGTACTTC.